The text below deals with one TCR beta chain. The data originate from a study of control samples from healthy donors and cancer patients. TCRdb's copy holds only in-frame clones and misses some; the assay was immunoSEQ multiplex PCR. This sample has approximately 90,000 clones; roughly 86% occur once, and the top ten carry 20% to 25%. Losses at the gene ends were 7 bases for V and 4 bases for J; bases not matched to a gene: 5. The germline V gene encodes CDR1 SNHLY and CDR2 FYNNEI. The CDR3 has 13 amino acids. The chain combines TRBV2 with TRBJ2-5; TRBD1 aligns across 8 bases. Material: blood. The origin of this receptor is a man aged 25 to 45 in good health. In DNA, the CDR3 is TGTGCCAGCACTGGACAGGGAATAGAGACCCAGTACTTC. This gives the protein CASTGQGIETQYF.